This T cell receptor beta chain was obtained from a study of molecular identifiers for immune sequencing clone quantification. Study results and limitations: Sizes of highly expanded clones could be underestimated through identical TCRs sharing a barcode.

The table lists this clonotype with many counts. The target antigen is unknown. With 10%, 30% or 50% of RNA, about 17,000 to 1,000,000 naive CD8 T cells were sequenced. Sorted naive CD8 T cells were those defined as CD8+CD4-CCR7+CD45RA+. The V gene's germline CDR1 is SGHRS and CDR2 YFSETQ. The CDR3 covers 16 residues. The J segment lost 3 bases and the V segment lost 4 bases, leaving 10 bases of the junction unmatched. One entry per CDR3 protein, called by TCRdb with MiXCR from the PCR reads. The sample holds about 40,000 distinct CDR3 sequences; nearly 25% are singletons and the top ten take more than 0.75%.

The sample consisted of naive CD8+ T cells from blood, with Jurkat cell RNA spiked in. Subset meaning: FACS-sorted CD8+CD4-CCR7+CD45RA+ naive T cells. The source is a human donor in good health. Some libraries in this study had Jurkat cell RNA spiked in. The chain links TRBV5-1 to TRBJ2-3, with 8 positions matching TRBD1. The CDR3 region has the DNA TGCGCCAGCAGCATTCTCTCAGGGGGCGCGACAGATACGCAGTATTTT. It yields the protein CASSILSGGATDTQYF. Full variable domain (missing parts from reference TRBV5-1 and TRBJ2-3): KAGVTQTPRYLIKTRGQQVTLSCSPISGHRSVSWYQQTPGQGLQFLFEYFSETQRNKGNFPGRFSGRQFSNSRSEMNVSTLELGDSALYLCASSILSGGATDTQYFGPGTRLTVL.